Below are 26 T cell receptor beta chains sequenced from a single sample in a study of neoadjuvant anti-PD-1 for oral cavity cancer. Only in-frame clones appear in the TCRdb table, and some are missing; sequencing was by immunoSEQ multiplex PCR. There are fewer than 20,000 clones in the sample; about 59% occur only once, and over 2.5% lies in the top ten. The sample here was PBMCs, taken before nivolumab (anti-PD-1) treatment. All receptors derive from a person between 40 and 85 years old with oral cavity squamous cell carcinoma.

This sequence joins TRBV11-2 and TRBJ1-5; 9 nucleotides line up with TRBD1. The CDR3 loop spans 15 amino acids. Germline V gene lookup returns CDR1 SGHAT and CDR2 FQNNGV. Germline trimming cut 1 base from V and 3 bases from J; bases unmatched to any gene: 1. The CDR3 DNA follows: TGTGCCAGCAGCTTAGGGACAGGGGTCAATCAGCCCCAGCATTTT. This codes for CASSLGTGVNQPQHF.

This chain links TRBV27 with TRBJ2-2; weak D call: TRBD2 (5 bases). From germline, CDR1 is MNHEY and CDR2 SMNVEV (reference sequence). Trimming left V 4 bases short and J 1 base short, with 13 bases between. This CDR3 comprises 16 residues. The CDR3 loop reads CASSSRGLENTGELFF. CDR3 coding DNA: TGTGCCAGCAGTTCTCGAGGACTGGAGAACACCGGGGAGCTGTTTTTT.

V is TRBV15 and J is TRBJ2-1, with D perhaps matching TRBD2 (6 bases). Germline V gene data show CDR1 as LNHNV and CDR2 as YYDKDF (reference sequence). The germline V and J ends were trimmed by 4 bases and 3 bases, with 13 bases remaining between them. The CDR3 runs to 15 residues. CDR3 protein: CATSKWGGLYNEQFF. The CDR3 DNA reads TGTGCCACCAGCAAATGGGGAGGTCTCTACAATGAGCAGTTCTTC.

This chain joins TRBV6-1 and TRBJ2-7; tentative D call: TRBD1 (7 bases). This CDR3 region has 12 residues. Trimming took 10 bases from V and 3 from J, leaving 13 bases between them. Germline CDR1 and CDR2: MNHNS and SASEGT. The CDR3 sequence: CATRGDGYEQYF. DNA for the CDR3: TGTGCCACCAGGGGGGACGGCTACGAGCAGTACTTC.

This clone was counted only a few times. The chain links TRBV7-9 to TRBJ2-1; possibly TRBD1 for D (6 bases). Trimming removed 3 bases at V and 6 bases at J, with 15 bases between. This CDR3 has 15 residues. Germline CDR1 is SEHNR and CDR2 is FQNEAQ (reference sequence). In DNA, the CDR3 is TGTGCCAGCAGCTTCGACAGGTCTTCGGGCAATGAGCAGTTCTTC. Protein sequence: CASSFDRSSGNEQFF.

The V and J genes are TRBV6-5 and TRBJ2-7; 7 bases match TRBD1. The trim removed 8 bases at V and 3 bases at J, leaving 10 bases unmatched. Per germline, CDR1 MNHEY and CDR2 SVGAGI. CDR3 size: 14 residues. Here the CDR3 reads CASRPGQTRYEQYF. The CDR3 bases are TGTGCCAGCCGCCCGGGACAGACCCGCTACGAGCAGTACTTC.

This clone was found once. This rearrangement joins TRBV10-2 to TRBJ1-1; D uncertain. This CDR3 spans 13 amino acids. Germline V CDR1 and CDR2: WSHSY, SAAADI. The V end lost 3 bases, the J end lost 8 bases, and 13 bases lay between the germline ends. Here the CDR3 DNA reads TGCGCCAGCAGTGATAGGGCCCCGGCGGAAGCTTTCTTT. Its translation is CASSDRAPAEAFF.

The V and J genes are TRBV19 and TRBJ2-7; 11 positions match TRBD1. This CDR3 region has 13 residues. After removal of 9 bases from V and 3 bases from J, the junction contained 4 bases not matched to a gene. Germline values: CDR1 LNHDA, CDR2 SQIVND (reference sequence). The DNA of the CDR3 is TGTGCCAGCCGGGGACAGGGGGACTACGAGCAGTACTTC. Protein product: CASRGQGDYEQYF.

This chain joins TRBV6-1 and TRBJ1-1; D uncertain. Trimming pared 4 bases from V and 1 base from J, leaving 7 bases between. Per germline, CDR1 MNHNS and CDR2 SASEGT. CDR3 size: 13 residues. The CDR3 DNA reads as TGTGCCAGCAGTGTGAGTCAGAACACTGAAGCTTTCTTT. This translates into CASSVSQNTEAFF.

V is TRBV2 and J is TRBJ1-2; D call uncertain. The germline V gene encodes CDR1 SNHLY and CDR2 FYNNEI. Trimming removed 8 bases from V and 4 bases from J, with 11 bases in between. CDR3 length: 12 amino acids. The CDR3 DNA is TGTGCCAGCCGAGGAGAGTTCTATGGCTACACCTTC. Translated, it gives CASRGEFYGYTF.

The chain couples TRBV6-5 to TRBJ1-2, with 8 bases that match TRBD1. CDR1 MNHEY and CDR2 SVGAGI come from the germline V gene. CDR3 length equals 15 residues. J gave up 3 bases and V 2 bases, and 5 bases lay outside the gene matches. Written as DNA, the CDR3 is TGTGCCAGCAGTTACAGGCGACAGGGGTACTATGGCTACACCTTC. Translation: CASSYRRQGYYGYTF.

The J gene is TRBJ1-5, the V gene TRBV28; 7 nucleotides match TRBD1. Germline values: CDR1 MDHEN, CDR2 SYDVKM. The CDR3 sequence is 14 residues long. With 4 bases clipped from V and 6 bases from J, the junction kept 6 bases outside the gene matches. The CDR3 sequence is CASSSDREAQPQHF. CDR3 sequence (DNA): TGTGCCAGCAGTTCAGACAGGGAGGCTCAGCCCCAGCATTTT.

V is TRBV6-1 and J is TRBJ2-7, with no clear D. V was pared by 0 bases and J by 1 base, with 7 bases between. The germline V gene has CDR1 MNHNS and CDR2 SASEGT. The CDR3 totals 14 residues. CDR3 DNA: TGTGCCAGCAGTGAAGCAGAGCAGTCCTACGAGCAGTACTTC. Translation: CASSEAEQSYEQYF.

The rearrangement joins TRBV5-1 to TRBJ2-1; the match to TRBD1 covers 9 bases. Losses at the gene ends were 4 bases for V and 6 bases for J; bases not matched to a gene: 8. Germline V gene data show CDR1 as SGHRS and CDR2 as YFSETQ. This CDR3 has 15 amino acids. The CDR3 reads CASSTGGELGNEQFF. The CDR3 DNA reads TGCGCCAGCAGCACAGGGGGCGAACTAGGCAATGAGCAGTTCTTC.

The CDR3 spells CASSVDPGGEKLFF. The CDR3 coding sequence is TGTGCCAGCAGCGTAGACCCTGGGGGGGAAAAACTGTTTTTT. The gene calls are TRBV9 and TRBJ1-4, with a tentative D call TRBD1 (5 bases). This CDR3 has 14 amino acids. CDR1 is SGDLS, CDR2 YYNGEE, per germline. Between the trimmed V and J ends, which lost 0 bases and 8 bases, there was a span of 11 bases.

The sample holds a few counts of this clone. The rearrangement uses TRBV30 and TRBJ1-2; TRBD1 might be the D (6 bases). V gave up 3 bases and J gave up 8 bases, with 22 bases separating them. Germline V gives CDR1 GTSNPN, CDR2 SVGIG (reference sequence). The CDR3 length is 15 residues. The CDR3 bases are TGTGCCTGGAGCACCACCGCAGGGGCTTATGAGGGCTACACCTTC. This gives the protein CAWSTTAGAYEGYTF. The full variable domain, its missing parts supplied by reference TRBV30 and TRBJ1-2, is SQTIHQWPATLVQPVGSPLSLECTVEGTSNPNLYWYRQAAGRGLQLLFYSVGIGQISSEVPQNLSASRPQDRQFILSSKKLLLSDSGFYLCAWSTTAGAYEGYTFGSGTRLTVV.

The chain is built from TRBV10-2 and TRBJ1-4; D is unresolved. Trimming pared 8 bases from V and 4 bases from J, leaving 17 bases between. The CDR3 runs 15 residues. The germline gives CDR1 WSHSY, CDR2 SAAADI. The CDR3: CASQNPAEGNEKLFF. The CDR3 nucleotides are TGCGCCAGCCAAAATCCAGCAGAGGGTAATGAAAAACTGTTTTTT.

This chain uses TRBV10-3 with TRBJ1-1, with a possible D match to TRBD1 (6 bases). Germline CDR1 ENHRY, CDR2 SYGVKD. This CDR3 region has 14 residues. V was pared by 6 bases and J by 0 bases, with 11 bases between. DNA for the CDR3: TGTGCCATCAGCGAACAGGGTATGAACACTGAAGCTTTCTTT. Translated: CAISEQGMNTEAFF.

The gene calls are TRBV19 and TRBJ2-1, with D uncertain. Trimming cost V 5 bases and J 3 bases, with 14 bases left between them. Germline V gene data show CDR1 as LNHDA and CDR2 as SQIVND (reference sequence). The CDR3 spans 15 residues. The CDR3 loop is CASSHTGRLYNEQFF. In DNA form, the CDR3 reads TGTGCCAGTAGTCACACCGGACGGCTCTACAATGAGCAGTTCTTC.

V usage is TRBV5-4 and J usage is TRBJ2-7, with 7 bases lining up with TRBD2. Trimming at V came to 4 bases and at J to 5 bases, leaving 9 bases not matched to a gene. Germline V gives CDR1 SGHNT, CDR2 YYREEE (reference sequence). This CDR3 contains 14 residues. CDR3 loop: CASSLRLAINEQYF. The CDR3 DNA is TGTGCCAGCAGCCTAAGACTAGCAATCAACGAGCAGTACTTC.

The chain recombines TRBV30 with TRBJ2-3; D is undetermined. The CDR3 covers 15 residues. V shed 7 bases and J shed 0 bases, with 17 bases lying between them. Germline CDR1 reads GTSNPN; CDR2 reads SVGIG (reference sequence). CDR3 sequence reads: CAFHSSLQSTDTQYF. DNA for the CDR3: TGTGCCTTTCACAGTTCCCTACAAAGCACAGATACGCAGTATTTT.

The chain links TRBV5-1 to TRBJ2-1, with D maybe TRBD2 (5 bases). The CDR3 is 15 amino acids. The germline V and J ends were trimmed by 3 bases and 6 bases, with 16 bases remaining between them. The germline CDR1 and CDR2 sequences are SGHRS and YFSETQ. CDR3 residues: CASSSEPTRSNEQFF. CDR3 sequence (DNA): TGCGCCAGCAGCTCCGAACCCACTAGGAGCAATGAGCAGTTCTTC. Variable domain in full (rest from reference TRBV5-1 and TRBJ2-1): KAGVTQTPRYLIKTRGQQVTLSCSPISGHRSVSWYQQTPGQGLQFLFEYFSETQRNKGNFPGRFSGRQFSNSRSEMNVSTLELGDSALYLCASSSEPTRSNEQFFGPGTRLTVL.

The chain links TRBV5-1 to TRBJ2-7; no clear D gene. The CDR3 is 13 residues long. Germline lookup yields CDR1 SGHRS and CDR2 YFSETQ. V lost 3 bases and J 5 bases, leaving 12 bases between the germline ends. CDR3 region: CASSSYLLDEQYF. In nucleotides, the CDR3 is TGCGCCAGCAGCTCGTACCTCCTTGACGAGCAGTACTTC.

J is TRBJ1-2 and V is TRBV10-3; D gene uncertain. Germline V gene lookup returns CDR1 ENHRY and CDR2 SYGVKD. Trimming left V 2 bases short and J 2 bases short, with 3 bases between. The CDR3 is 12 residues long. As DNA, the CDR3 is TGTGCCATCAGTGAGGGCAACTATGGCTACACCTTC. Protein sequence: CAISEGNYGYTF.

Only one count was recorded for this clone. Within the sample, other DNA sequences also encode this same CDR3. The V call is TRBV29-1, the J call TRBJ1-1; no clear D gene. Per the germline V gene, CDR1 is SQVTM and CDR2 is ANQGSEA. V was cut by 4 bases and J by 3 bases, with 6 bases left in between. The length of the CDR3 is 11 residues. For the CDR3, the DNA is TGCAGCGTTGGTGGGGACACTGAAGCTTTCTTT. Amino acids: CSVGGDTEAFF.

The rearrangement uses TRBV6-5 and TRBJ2-1; no clear D gene. The germline V gene has CDR1 MNHEY and CDR2 SVGAGI. V lost 6 bases and J lost 0, with 6 bases in between. This CDR3 has 13 residues. The DNA for the CDR3 is TGTGCCAGCAGGGTAAGCTCCTACAATGAGCAGTTCTTC. Translated, it gives CASRVSSYNEQFF.